This record looks at one T cell receptor beta chain sequence and its context. Its antigen is not identified. The junction shows a germline mismatch at one end, possibly a read error. This entry is derived from a study of regulatory T cells in long-lasting Graves disease. From germline, CDR1 is MRHNA and CDR2 SNTAGT. This CDR3 spans 13 amino acids. Findings and caveats of the study: Sample size was small, which may have lowered accuracy.

Time point noted: newly diagnosed GD, antithyroid drugs for less than 3 months. From PBMCs, RNA was extracted and then used to make the TCR library. CDR3 regions were amplified by Arm-PCR using iRepertoire HTBI primers to build TCR beta libraries. TCRdb ran MiXCR on the multiplex PCR reads and lists one entry per CDR3 protein. The data contain around 480,000 distinct CDR3 sequences, about 16% of them singletons. These data also formed part of another study, on T cells in Graves' hyperthyroidism and ophthalmopathy. Per that paper: Graves' hyperthyroidism is called stable when ophthalmopathy does not progress within 18 months. Clinical symptoms, serum thyroxine, TRAb, thyroid ultrasound and orbital computed tomography established diagnosis. The primer set for the first-round RT-PCR of the TCR CDR3 was HTBI.

The V call is TRBV6-4, the J call TRBJ1-2; D ambiguous. This clonotype was sampled from a woman aged 35-65 years with Graves disease. The sequences come from peripheral blood mononuclear cells (PBMCs), collected at new diagnosis, from a patient treated with antithyroid drugs. CDR3 in DNA: TGCGCCAGCAGTGTGGCCAGATACTATGGCTACACCTTC. As protein: CASSVARYYGYTF.